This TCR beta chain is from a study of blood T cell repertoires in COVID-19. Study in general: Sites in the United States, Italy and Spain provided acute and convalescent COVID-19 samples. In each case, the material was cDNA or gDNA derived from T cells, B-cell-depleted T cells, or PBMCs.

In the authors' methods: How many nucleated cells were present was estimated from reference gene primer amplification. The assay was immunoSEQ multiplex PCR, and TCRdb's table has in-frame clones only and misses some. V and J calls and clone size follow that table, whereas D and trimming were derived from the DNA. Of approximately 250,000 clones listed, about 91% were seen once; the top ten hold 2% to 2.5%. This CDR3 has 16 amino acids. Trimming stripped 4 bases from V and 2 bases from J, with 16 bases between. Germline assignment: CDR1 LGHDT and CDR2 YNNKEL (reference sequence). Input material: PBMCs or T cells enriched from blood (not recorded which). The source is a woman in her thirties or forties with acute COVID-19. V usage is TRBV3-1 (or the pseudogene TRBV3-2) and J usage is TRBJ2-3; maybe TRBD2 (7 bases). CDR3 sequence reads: CASSLSRGGYTDTQYF. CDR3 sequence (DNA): TGTGCCAGCAGCCTCTCAAGGGGGGGCTACACAGATACGCAGTATTTT.